The 14 T cell receptor beta chains below were found in one sample sequenced in a study of blood T cell repertoires in COVID-19. The table came from immunoSEQ multiplex PCR; TCRdb's copy has only in-frame clones and leaves some out. The repertoire holds 200,000 to 250,000 clones, roughly 80% seen once, with 8% to 13% in the top ten. Sequencing input: peripheral blood. The origin of the receptors is a woman older than 75 with acute or convalescent COVID-19.

The V gene is TRBV30, the J gene TRBJ1-1; D may be TRBD1 (5 bases). CDR3 length: 11 amino acids. Trimming left V 4 bases short and J 5 bases short, with 8 bases between. Per germline, CDR1 GTSNPN and CDR2 SVGIG (reference sequence). The CDR3 here is CAWTGKTEAFF. CDR3 coding DNA: TGTGCCTGGACAGGGAAGACTGAAGCTTTCTTT.

J is TRBJ1-2 and V is TRBV9; 9 bases agree with TRBD1. The CDR3 covers 15 residues. After removal of 4 bases from V and 4 bases from J, the junction contained 8 bases not matched to a gene. Germline values: CDR1 SGDLS, CDR2 YYNGEE. The CDR3 bases are TGTGCCAGCAGCATTGGGACAGGGAAGGGCTATGGCTACACCTTC. Its protein product is CASSIGTGKGYGYTF.

DNA of the CDR3: TGTGCTAGTGGGACAGGGGATGCGACTAATGAAAAACTGTTTTTT. It is translated as CASGTGDATNEKLFF. The rearrangement joins TRBV12-5 to TRBJ1-4; the match to TRBD1 covers 8 bases. The germline V gene has CDR1 LGHNT and CDR2 FRNRAP. Trimming at V came to 6 bases and at J to 2 bases, leaving 5 bases not matched to a gene. There are 15 residues in the CDR3. Supplemented by reference TRBV12-5 and TRBJ1-4, the full variable domain reads DARVTQTPRHKVTEMGQEVTMRCQPILGHNTVFWYRQTMMQGLELLAYFRNRAPLDDSGMPKDRFSAEMPDATLATLKIQPSEPRDSAVYFCASGTGDATNEKLFFGSGTQLSVL.

About this clone: This sample includes further DNA sequences coding for the same CDR3. This chain joins TRBV3-1 (or the pseudogene TRBV3-2) and TRBJ2-7; no clear D. The CDR3 is 12 residues long. The ends were cut back, 0 bases at V and 5 bases at J, with 5 bases in the middle. Germline CDR1 LGHDT, CDR2 YNNKEL (reference sequence). DNA of the CDR3: TGTGCCAGCAGCCAAGATCCCGACGAGCAGTACTTC. Its translation is CASSQDPDEQYF.

This chain joins TRBV27 and TRBJ2-1; maybe TRBD1 (5 bases). CDR1 MNHEY and CDR2 SMNVEV come from the germline V gene (reference sequence). The V end lost 7 bases, the J end lost 7 bases, and 20 bases lay between the germline ends. This CDR3 contains 15 residues. Written as DNA, the CDR3 is TGTGCCAGCAACAGACAGAGAACAATGAGTAATGAGCAGTTCTTC. Encoded protein: CASNRQRTMSNEQFF.

The CDR3 DNA reads as TGTGCCAGTAGTATCACTGACTATAGCAATCAGCCCCAGCATTTT. Its protein product is CASSITDYSNQPQHF. This chain uses TRBV19 with TRBJ1-5; no reliable D call. The V gene's germline CDR1 is LNHDA and CDR2 SQIVND (reference sequence). Trimming stripped 3 bases from V and 0 bases from J, with 9 bases between. This CDR3 spans 15 amino acids.

This rearrangement joins TRBV7-2 to TRBJ2-2, with D possibly being TRBD2 (5 bases). This CDR3 comprises 15 residues. Trimming shortened V by 2 bases and J by 7 bases, and 14 bases separated the two germline ends. Germline CDR1 and CDR2: SGHTA and FQGNSA. Here the CDR3 reads CASSLMSGLGGELFF. The DNA of the CDR3 is TGTGCCAGCAGCTTAATGAGCGGCCTGGGCGGGGAGCTGTTTTTT.

As to this clone: Other DNA sequences of this sample code for an identical CDR3. The CDR3 sequence: CATSAGQGLDYGYTF. The CDR3 coding sequence is TGTGCCACCAGTGCCGGACAGGGATTAGACTATGGCTACACCTTC. This chain joins TRBV24-1 and TRBJ1-2, with 8 positions matching TRBD1. The CDR3 covers 15 residues. Trimming removed 5 bases from V and 3 bases from J; junction bases left unmatched: 7. Germline V CDR1 and CDR2: KGHDR, SFDVKD.

V and J are TRBV6-5 and TRBJ2-3, with 9 bases identical to TRBD1. V was pared by 6 bases and J by 4 bases, with 8 bases of the junction left unmatched. The V gene's germline CDR1 is MNHEY and CDR2 SVGAGI. The CDR3 loop spans 15 amino acids. Written as DNA, the CDR3 is TGTGCCAGCAGGCTACAGGGGGCCTCCGCAGATACGCAGTATTTT. It encodes CASRLQGASADTQYF.

The gene calls are TRBV5-1 and TRBJ2-3, with D possibly TRBD1 on 5 matching bases. The CDR3 is 15 residues long. Germline lookup yields CDR1 SGHRS and CDR2 YFSETQ. Trimming shortened V by 0 bases and J by 5 bases, and 13 bases separated the two germline ends. CDR3 DNA: TGCGCCAGCAGCTTGGATGTAGGGGTCATAGATACGCAGTATTTT. It yields the protein CASSLDVGVIDTQYF. The complete variable domain, with remaining parts taken from reference TRBV5-1 and TRBJ2-3, reads KAGVTQTPRYLIKTRGQQVTLSCSPISGHRSVSWYQQTPGQGLQFLFEYFSETQRNKGNFPGRFSGRQFSNSRSEMNVSTLELGDSALYLCASSLDVGVIDTQYFGPGTRLTVL.

The genes are TRBV30 and TRBJ1-4; 9 bases align to TRBD1. Trimming at V came to 1 base and at J to 3 bases, leaving 6 bases not matched to a gene. CDR3 length: 16 residues. CDR1 and CDR2 from the germline V gene are GTSNPN and SVGIG (reference sequence). The CDR3 is CAWSAGQGDPNEKLFF. As DNA, the CDR3 is TGTGCCTGGAGTGCGGGACAGGGTGACCCTAATGAAAAACTGTTTTTT.

The rearrangement joins TRBV20-1 to TRBJ2-3; TRBD1 agrees at 7 bases. The CDR3 runs to 11 residues. Germline V gene sequence: CDR1 DFQATT, CDR2 SNEGSKA (reference sequence). V dropped 7 bases and J dropped 7; count of bases not matched to a gene: 5. The CDR3: CSGAGGNTQYF. Written as DNA, the CDR3 is TGCAGTGGCGCAGGGGGAAATACGCAGTATTTT.

This chain joins TRBV3-1 (or the pseudogene TRBV3-2) and TRBJ2-7, with D possibly being TRBD1 (6 bases). The CDR3 is 15 residues long. V lost 1 base and J 9 bases, leaving 19 bases between the germline ends. Germline CDR1 LGHDT, CDR2 YNNKEL (reference sequence). The CDR3 nucleotides read TGTGCCAGCAGCCAAGCCGGGTCCCACAGGGACGGGCAGTACTTC. Its protein product is CASSQAGSHRDGQYF.

The rearrangement joins TRBV5-6 to TRBJ1-3, with D hard to call. The V end lost 0 bases, the J end lost 0 bases, and 13 bases lay between the germline ends. This CDR3 has 17 residues. Germline-derived CDR1 and CDR2 are SGHDT and YYEEEE. CDR3 in amino acids: CASSLDSRIFSGNTIYF. Here the CDR3 DNA reads TGTGCCAGCAGCTTGGACAGCCGGATTTTCTCTGGAAACACCATATATTTT.